Here is one T cell receptor (beta chain) with its context. Its antigen is as yet unknown. This sample is part of a study of cytomegalovirus exposure and HLA in healthy donors. A multiplex PCR was run with 60 Vbeta primers and 13 Jbeta primers. TCRdb keeps only in-frame clones here, not all; method: immunoSEQ multiplex PCR. The sample carries some 150,000 clones, more than 60% recorded once. Germline CDR1 is SGHRS and CDR2 is YFSETQ. V lost 0 bases to trimming and J lost 5 bases, with 8 bases between them. This CDR3 is 13 amino acids long. Study-level findings and limits: Associated with HLA alleles at 0.05 false discovery rate in a later analysis were 15,000 to 20,000 TCR beta sequences.

The receptor's source is a man between 35 and 55 years old in good health and CMV-seronegative. Material for sequencing was PBMCs. The J gene is TRBJ1-1, the V gene TRBV5-1, with D perhaps TRBD1 (5 bases). CDR3 nucleotides: TGCGCCAGCAGCTTGGCAGGGCAGACTGAAGCTTTCTTT. Protein product: CASSLAGQTEAFF.